Presented here are 15 T cell receptor beta chains from one specimen sequenced in a study of CD8+CD57+ T cells in acquired aplastic anemia. Template material for TCR beta VDJ and CDR3 profiling consisted of genomic DNA. TCRdb re-derived calls from the reads in MiXCR, one entry per CDR3 protein. The sample consists of 400,000 to 500,000 distinct CDR3 sequences, around 68% of them appearing once. Sequencing input: sorted CD4+, CD8+, or CD8+CD57+ T cells (not recorded which) from PBMCs. The receptors stem from a human donor in good health, serving as a control.

The V and J genes are TRBV20-1 and TRBJ1-2, with TRBD1 as a possible D gene (5 bases). With 5 bases removed from V and 6 bases from J, the gap between germline ends came to 22 bases. Germline loops: CDR1 DFQATT, CDR2 SNEGSKA (reference sequence). The CDR3 sequence is 15 residues long. The CDR3 protein is CSAPNTHQGTDGYTF. CDR3 coding DNA: TGCAGTGCTCCAAATACACATCAGGGAACGGATGGCTACACCTTC.

A remark on this clonotype: Because the CDR3 is missing its conserved closing phenylalanine or tryptophan, this is likely a read error. The genes are TRBV2 and TRBJ2-3; D is unclear. The CDR3 is 14 amino acids. Trimming shortened V by 6 bases and J by 11 bases, and 21 bases separated the two germline ends. From germline, CDR1 is SNHLY and CDR2 FYNNEI. This chain's CDR3 is CASSEKVQGPQQYG. CDR3 nucleotides: TGTGCCAGCAGCGAAAAGGTCCAAGGGCCCCAGCAGTATGGT.

This clonotype was counted ten times or more. V gene TRBV30 combines with J gene TRBJ2-7, with TRBD1 matching over 10 bases. The CDR3 spans 13 residues. V lost 6 bases and J lost 4; bases outside the gene matches: 6. CDR1 is GTSNPN, CDR2 SVGIG, per germline (reference sequence). This chain's CDR3 is CACATGGGYEQYF. The DNA for the CDR3 is TGTGCCTGCGCGACAGGGGGCGGATACGAGCAGTACTTC.

J is TRBJ2-3 and V is TRBV11-2; 7 bases line up with TRBD1. J lost 4 bases, V lost 5 bases, and 9 bases had no gene match. The CDR3 extends over 15 amino acids. The germline V gene encodes CDR1 SGHAT and CDR2 FQNNGV. The CDR3 DNA reads TGTGCCAGCAGCCTACAGGGGAACGTGGCAGATACGCAGTATTTT. Its translation is CASSLQGNVADTQYF.

The chain employs TRBV4-3 and TRBJ1-2, with 7 bases fitting TRBD1. Germline loops: CDR1 LGHNA, CDR2 YSLEER. There are 13 residues in the CDR3. J lost 12 bases, V lost 5 bases, and 12 bases had no gene match. CDR3 sequence reads: CASSLDTGAGNTF. CDR3 in DNA: TGCGCCAGCAGCTTGGATACAGGGGCCGGAAACACCTTC.

On this clonotype itself: It is likely a read error, because the conserved phenylalanine at the end of the CDR3 is missing. No DNA is shown, since the ends of the CDR3 on it are uncertain; the CDR3 is the one TCRdb lists. V gene TRBV2 combines with J gene TRBJ1-2. The CDR3 is 15 residues long, ends included. Germline V gene data show CDR1 as SNHLY and CDR2 as FYNNEI. CDR3 residues: CASSNGPESNRYFTP.

This clonotype was seen a handful of times. The CDR3 is CSASSSGEYNEQFF. CDR3 nucleotide sequence: TGCAGTGCTAGTTCTAGCGGGGAATACAATGAGCAGTTCTTC. The chain combines TRBV20-1 with TRBJ2-1; TRBD2 aligns across 9 bases. The CDR3 extends over 14 amino acids. J gave up 4 bases and V 3 bases, and 4 bases lay outside the gene matches. Looked up from germline, CDR1 is DFQATT and CDR2 is SNEGSKA (reference sequence).

The chain links TRBV6-1 to TRBJ1-6; D perhaps matches TRBD1 (5 bases). CDR1 is MNHNS and CDR2 is SASEGT in the germline V gene. V lost 8 bases and J 6 bases, leaving 23 bases between the germline ends. The CDR3 runs 17 residues. The CDR3 protein is CASCVQSGASSNSPLHF. CDR3 sequence (DNA): TGTGCCAGCTGTGTGCAGTCCGGGGCGAGTAGTAATTCACCCCTCCACTTT.

V gene TRBV6-2 or TRBV6-3 combines with J gene TRBJ1-2; a possible D gene is TRBD1 (5 bases). Trimming removed 5 bases from V and 5 bases from J, with 6 bases in between. The CDR3 has 11 residues. In germline, CDR1 is MNHEY, CDR2 SVGEGT. The CDR3 nucleotides read TGTGCCAGCAGTGGGGGTTATGGCTACACCTTC. As protein: CASSGGYGYTF.

The chain is built from TRBV12-3 or TRBV12-4 and TRBJ1-1; 7 nucleotides line up with TRBD1. CDR3 length: 15 residues. V trimming: 10 bases; J trimming: 4 bases; junction bases outside the gene matches: 15. The CDR3 DNA is TGTGCCACCGGGACAGAATTGAGCGGTGGCACTGAAGCTTTCTTT. It codes for CATGTELSGGTEAFF.

This chain links TRBV9 with TRBJ1-1; D may be TRBD1 (6 bases). This CDR3 region has 14 residues. CDR1 is SGDLS, CDR2 YYNGEE, per germline. The germline V and J ends were trimmed by 3 bases and 14 bases, with 23 bases remaining between them. For the CDR3, the DNA is TGTGCCAGCAGCGAAACCCGGGGGGACATCGCGGCATTCTTT. Its translation: CASSETRGDIAAFF.

V usage is TRBV6-6 and J usage is TRBJ2-6; maybe TRBD2 (7 bases). CDR1 and CDR2 from the germline V gene are MNHNY and SVGAGI (reference sequence). Trimming left V 6 bases short and J 0 bases short, with 24 bases between. The CDR3 runs 20 residues. Here the CDR3 reads CASSSLSGGKRSSGANVLTF. The CDR3 region has the DNA TGTGCCAGCAGCTCTTTGTCGGGGGGCAAGCGTTCCTCTGGGGCCAACGTCCTGACTTTC.

This clonotype was observed a few times. This chain joins TRBV7-2 and TRBJ1-3, with D possibly matching TRBD1 (5 bases). Trimming cost V 3 bases and J 16 bases, with 25 bases left between them. The germline V gene encodes CDR1 SGHTA and CDR2 FQGNSA. The CDR3 covers 15 residues. In nucleotides, the CDR3 is TGTGCCAGCAGCTTGGGACCAGCCTCCTACGAGCAGTACTATTTT. Translation: CASSLGPASYEQYYF.

V gene TRBV2 combines with J gene TRBJ2-4, with D uncertain. The CDR3 spans 12 residues. Germline values: CDR1 SNHLY, CDR2 FYNNEI. V shed 7 bases and J shed 12 bases, with 16 bases lying between them. This chain's CDR3 is CASKAGISNQYF. CDR3 DNA: TGTGCCAGCAAGGCAGGAATAAGCAATCAGTACTTC.

The chain carries TRBV19 and TRBJ1-1, with D unresolved. This CDR3 has 14 amino acids. The ends were cut back, 1 base at V and 1 base at J, with 7 bases in the middle. Germline V gives CDR1 LNHDA, CDR2 SQIVND (reference sequence). CDR3 in amino acids: CASSIAEQNTEAFF. The CDR3 bases are TGTGCCAGTAGTATAGCAGAACAGAACACTGAAGCTTTCTTT.